This TCR beta chain was recovered during a study of blood T cell repertoires in COVID-19. Study-level background: From T cells, B-cell-depleted T cells, or PBMCs came the material, which was cDNA or gDNA.

Here immunoSEQ multiplex PCR was the method, and the copy in TCRdb shows in-frame clones only, minus some. The sample carries roughly 86,000 clones, about 85% recorded once. Trimming shortened V by 7 bases and J by 2 bases, and 15 bases separated the two germline ends. CDR3 length: 14 residues. The germline V gene has CDR1 MNHNY and CDR2 SVGAGI (reference sequence). The material sequenced was peripheral blood. This TCR was recovered from a woman between 65 and 79 years old with acute or convalescent COVID-19. This chain uses TRBV6-6 with TRBJ2-7; tentative D call: TRBD1 (6 bases). The chain's CDR3 is CASTSRDKTYEQYF. DNA for the CDR3: TGTGCCAGCACTTCTCGGGACAAGACCTACGAGCAGTACTTC.